Sequencing of this T cell receptor beta chain was carried out in a study of blood T cells in healthy people across ages. Through a sample-barcoded 5' primer and a J-beta primer mix, a second PCR was run for about 6 to 11 cycles. TCRdb recomputed calls from the 5' RACE reads with MiXCR, one row per CDR3 protein. The top ten hold 15% to 20% of the sample, which has 850,000 to 950,000 distinct CDR3 sequences, more than 25% seen once. Germline V gene data show CDR1 as MNHEY and CDR2 as SVGAGI. V lost 5 bases and J 1 base, leaving 15 bases between the germline ends. CDR3 length: 15 residues. Broader study findings: Donor CMV status was unknown, possibly confounding expanded clonotype changes.

For this clonotype: Its cognate antigen is unknown.

The receptor was isolated from a woman older than 75 in good health. The chain uses TRBV6-5 and TRBJ2-7, with D maybe TRBD2 (6 bases). Sequenced input: blood. The DNA for the CDR3 is TGTGCCAGCAGTGAACTTGGAGGGTCATCCTACGAGCAGTACTTC. It codes for CASSELGGSSYEQYF.